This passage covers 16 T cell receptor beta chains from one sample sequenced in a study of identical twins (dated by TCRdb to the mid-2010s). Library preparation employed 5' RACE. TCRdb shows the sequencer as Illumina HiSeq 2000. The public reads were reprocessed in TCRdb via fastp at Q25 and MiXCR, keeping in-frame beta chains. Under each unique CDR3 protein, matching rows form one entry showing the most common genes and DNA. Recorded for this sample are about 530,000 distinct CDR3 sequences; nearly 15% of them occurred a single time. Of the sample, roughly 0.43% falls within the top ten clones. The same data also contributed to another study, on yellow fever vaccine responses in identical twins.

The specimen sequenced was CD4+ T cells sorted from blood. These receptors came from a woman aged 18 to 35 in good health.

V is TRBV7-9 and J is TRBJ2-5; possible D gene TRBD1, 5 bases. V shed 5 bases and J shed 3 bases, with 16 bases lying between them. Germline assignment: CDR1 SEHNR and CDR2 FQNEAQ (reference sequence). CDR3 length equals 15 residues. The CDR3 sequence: CASSPGLDIEETQYF. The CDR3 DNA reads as TGTGCCAGCAGCCCAGGGTTGGACATAGAAGAGACCCAGTACTTC. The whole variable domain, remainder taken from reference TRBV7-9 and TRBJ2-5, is DTGVSQNPRHKITKRGQNVTFRCDPISEHNRLYWYRQTLGQGPEFLTYFQNEAQLEKSRLLSDRFSAERPKGSFSTLEIQRTEQGDSAMYLCASSPGLDIEETQYFGPGTRLLVL.

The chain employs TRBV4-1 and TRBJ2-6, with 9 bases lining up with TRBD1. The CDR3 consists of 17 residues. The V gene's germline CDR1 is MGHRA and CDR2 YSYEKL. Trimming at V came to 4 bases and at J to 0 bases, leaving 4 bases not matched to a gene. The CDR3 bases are TGCGCCAGCAGCCCAGGGGACAGGGCCTCTGGGGCCAACGTCCTGACTTTC. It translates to CASSPGDRASGANVLTF.

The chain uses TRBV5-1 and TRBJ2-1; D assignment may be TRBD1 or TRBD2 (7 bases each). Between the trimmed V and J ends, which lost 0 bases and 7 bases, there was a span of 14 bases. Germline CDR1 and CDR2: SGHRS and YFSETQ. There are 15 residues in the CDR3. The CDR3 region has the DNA TGCGCCAGCAGCTTGGGGGAGGGGGCGAGGAATGAGCAGTTCTTC. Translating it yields CASSLGEGARNEQFF.

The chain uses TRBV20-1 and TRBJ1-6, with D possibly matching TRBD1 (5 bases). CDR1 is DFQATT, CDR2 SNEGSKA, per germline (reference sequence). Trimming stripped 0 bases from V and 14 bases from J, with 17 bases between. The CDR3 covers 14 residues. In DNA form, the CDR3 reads TGCAGTGCTAGAGATGACCAGGGAGCTTGGACCCTCCACTTT. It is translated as CSARDDQGAWTLHF.

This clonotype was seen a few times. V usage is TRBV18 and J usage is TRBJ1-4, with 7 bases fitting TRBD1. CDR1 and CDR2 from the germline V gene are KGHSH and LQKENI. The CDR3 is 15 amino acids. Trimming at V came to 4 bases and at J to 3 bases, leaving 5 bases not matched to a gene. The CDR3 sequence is CASSLPGQPNEKLFF. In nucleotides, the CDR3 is TGTGCCAGCTCACTACCGGGACAGCCTAATGAAAAACTGTTTTTT.

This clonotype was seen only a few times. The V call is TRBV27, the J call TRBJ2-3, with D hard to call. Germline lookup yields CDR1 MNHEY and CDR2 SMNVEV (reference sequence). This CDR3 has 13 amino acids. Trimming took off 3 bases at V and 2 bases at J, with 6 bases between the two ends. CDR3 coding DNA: TGTGCCAGCAGTTTGAGCTACACAGATACGCAGTATTTT. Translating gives CASSLSYTDTQYF.

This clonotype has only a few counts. The CDR3 DNA follows: TGTGCCAGCAGGGAGGACCGAGACTACGAGCAGTACTTC. It yields the protein CASREDRDYEQYF. The gene calls are TRBV28 and TRBJ2-7; TRBD2 is a possible D gene (5 bases). Germline V CDR1 and CDR2: MDHEN, SYDVKM. The V and J ends lost 6 bases and 3 bases respectively, with 12 bases between them. The CDR3 has 13 amino acids.

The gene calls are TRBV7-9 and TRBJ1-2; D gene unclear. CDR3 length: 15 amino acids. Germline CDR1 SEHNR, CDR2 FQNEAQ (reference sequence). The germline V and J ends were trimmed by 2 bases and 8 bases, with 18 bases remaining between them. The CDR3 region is CASSLIGATGNGYTF. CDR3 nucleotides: TGTGCCAGCAGCTTAATAGGAGCAACCGGGAACGGCTACACCTTC.

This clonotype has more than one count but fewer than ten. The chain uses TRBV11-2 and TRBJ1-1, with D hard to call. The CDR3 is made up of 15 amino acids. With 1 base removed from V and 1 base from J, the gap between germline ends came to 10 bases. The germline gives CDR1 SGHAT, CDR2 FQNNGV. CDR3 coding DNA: TGTGCCAGCAGCTTAGGACGGACGGAGAACACTGAAGCTTTCTTT. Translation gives CASSLGRTENTEAFF.

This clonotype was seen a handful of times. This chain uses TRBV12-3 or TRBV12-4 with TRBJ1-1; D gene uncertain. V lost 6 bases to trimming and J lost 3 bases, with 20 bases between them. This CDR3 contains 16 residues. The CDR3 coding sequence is TGTGCCAGCAGGTTGGGAGTGGGGAGGGCGGACACTGAAGCTTTCTTT. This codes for CASRLGVGRADTEAFF.

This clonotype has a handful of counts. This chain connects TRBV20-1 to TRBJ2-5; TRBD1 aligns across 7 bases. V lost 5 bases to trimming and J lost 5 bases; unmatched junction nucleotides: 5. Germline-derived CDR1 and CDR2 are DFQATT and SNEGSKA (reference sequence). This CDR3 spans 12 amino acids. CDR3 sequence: CSALDRVETQYF. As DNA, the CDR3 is TGCAGTGCTCTTGACAGGGTTGAGACCCAGTACTTC.

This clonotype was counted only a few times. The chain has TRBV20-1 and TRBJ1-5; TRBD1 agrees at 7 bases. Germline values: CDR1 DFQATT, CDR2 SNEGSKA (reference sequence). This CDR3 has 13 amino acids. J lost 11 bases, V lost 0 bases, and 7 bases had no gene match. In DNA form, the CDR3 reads TGCAGTGCTAGAGAAACATCCCAGGGGGCCCAGCATTTT. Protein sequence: CSARETSQGAQHF.

DNA of the CDR3: TGTGCCAGCAGCTCCCCCGGGGGATGGCGGGAGAGCTCCTACAATGAGCAGTTCTTC. Its translation: CASSSPGGWRESSYNEQFF. The chain carries TRBV5-6 and TRBJ2-1; TRBD2 matches 7 bases. CDR1 and CDR2 from the germline V gene are SGHDT and YYEEEE. The trim removed 3 bases at V and 0 bases at J, leaving 15 bases unmatched. The CDR3 spans 19 residues.

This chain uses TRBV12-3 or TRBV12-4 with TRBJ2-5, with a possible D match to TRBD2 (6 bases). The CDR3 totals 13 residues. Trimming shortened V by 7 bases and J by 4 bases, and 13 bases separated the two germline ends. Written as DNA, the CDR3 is TGTGCCAGCAACCTAGTGGGGGGAGAGACCCAGTACTTC. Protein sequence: CASNLVGGETQYF.

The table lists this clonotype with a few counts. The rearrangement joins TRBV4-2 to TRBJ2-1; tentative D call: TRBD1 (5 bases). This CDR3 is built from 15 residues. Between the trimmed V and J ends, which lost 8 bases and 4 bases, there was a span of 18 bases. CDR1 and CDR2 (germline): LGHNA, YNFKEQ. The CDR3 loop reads CASRPMGRDYNEQFF. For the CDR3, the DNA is TGTGCCAGCCGCCCCATGGGGCGAGATTACAATGAGCAGTTCTTC.

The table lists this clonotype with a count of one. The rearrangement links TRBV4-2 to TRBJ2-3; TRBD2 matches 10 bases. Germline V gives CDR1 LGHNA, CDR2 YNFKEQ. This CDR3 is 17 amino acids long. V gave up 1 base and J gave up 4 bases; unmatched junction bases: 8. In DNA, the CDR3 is TGTGCCAGCAGCCAAGGATCGTCTAGCGGGAGCTCAGATACGCAGTATTTT. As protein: CASSQGSSSGSSDTQYF.